This T cell receptor (beta chain) was recorded in a study of blood T cell repertoires in COVID-19. Background on the study: There were acute and convalescent COVID-19 samples, and they came from the United States, Italy and Spain. Sample material is recorded as cDNA or gDNA derived from T cells, B-cell-depleted T cells, or PBMCs.

Authors' methods: The authors estimated nucleated cell counts from reference gene primer amplification. Data came from immunoSEQ multiplex PCR; TCRdb stores just in-frame clones and leaves some out. The DNA gave D and trimming, while V, J and clone size come from that table. The data contain some 87,000 clones, over 70% of them singletons. Input material: peripheral blood. This TCR was recovered from an elderly man with active or convalescent COVID-19.

CDR3 coding DNA: TGTGCCAGCAGTCCCGGACAGGGCGACGAAAAACTGTTTTTT. Amino acids: CASSPGQGDEKLFF. The rearrangement uses TRBV11-1 and TRBJ1-4; the match to TRBD1 covers 8 bases. Trimming removed 6 bases from V and 8 bases from J; junction bases left unmatched: 8. This CDR3 is 14 amino acids long. In germline, CDR1 is SGHAT, CDR2 FQDESV (reference sequence).